Included here is one T cell receptor (beta chain) sequence, with context. The data were obtained in a study of blood T cells in healthy people across ages. A sample-barcoded 5' primer and a J-beta primer mix were used in a second PCR of about 7 to 11 cycles. Each CDR3 protein is one row after TCRdb ran MiXCR on the 5' RACE reads. This sample has just under 550,000 distinct CDR3 sequences, with around 24% found just once. The ends were cut back, 5 bases at V and 7 bases at J, with 11 bases in the middle. Germline CDR1 MDHEN, CDR2 SYDVKM. The CDR3 extends over 13 amino acids. These data also formed part of another study, on T cells of mothers and their children. That study reports: Using around 1.4 ug per 15 ul, all extracted RNA underwent cDNA synthesis. The search for persistent microchimeric T cell clones detected none.

The chain carries TRBV28 and TRBJ2-2; D not certain. This receptor was taken from a boy aged 5 to 17 in good health. Specimen: blood. CDR3 sequence reads: CASSRSFGGELFF. The DNA of the CDR3 is TGTGCCAGCAGTCGCAGCTTCGGCGGGGAGCTGTTTTTT.